This TCR beta chain was obtained from a study of cytomegalovirus exposure and HLA in healthy donors. Study-level results: After further analysis at a later stage, 16,951 TCR beta sequences were associated with HLA alleles at 0.05 false discovery rate. In an earlier analysis, most TCR beta V segments were productive about 87% or about 30% of the time.

PCR was performed using 60 Vbeta and 13 Jbeta primers. Assay used: immunoSEQ multiplex PCR; TCRdb lists only in-frame clones, some missing. The sample lists over 85,000 clones; around three quarters were seen once. This clone was recorded only once. Its cognate antigen is unknown. This sequence originates from a man aged 35 to 55 in good health and CMV-seronegative. Sequences were obtained from PBMCs.

The CDR3 loop reads CAWGVAGTGIYYEQYF. CDR3 bases: TGTGCCTGGGGAGTCGCCGGGACAGGGATATACTACGAGCAGTACTTC. The chain links TRBV30 to TRBJ2-5; 9 positions match TRBD1. The last part of the DNA fits TRBJ2-7 better; the J call may be wrong. The germline CDR1 and CDR2 sequences are GTSNPN and SVGIG (reference sequence). There are 16 residues in the CDR3.